This is a list of T cell receptor beta chains from one sample in a study of T cell repertoires in cytomegalovirus infection. Via MiXCR, TCRdb re-called the reads, giving one row per CDR3 protein. The profile shows more than 350,000 distinct CDR3 sequences, 30% to 40% of them singletons. The sample was PBMCs. The source of these receptors is a human donor in good health (CMV status not recorded). Some clones in this sample may be carry-over from other donors' samples. CDR3s include the opening cysteine and the closing phenylalanine or tryptophan. The D gene is left open where the match is weak. Not all rows give a size; the values are once, few, many and, for expanded clones, a class.

J | V | size | D | length | CDR3 | DNA
TRBJ1-1 | TRBV7-2 | many | TRBD1 | 17 | CASSLEAGGARGTEAFF | TGTGCCAGCAGCTTAGAGGCAGGGGGCGCGCGGGGGACTGAAGCTTTCTTT
TRBJ1-2 | TRBV6-1 | - | - | 13 | CASSEEGFYGYTF | TGTGCCAGCAGTGAAGAAGGCTTCTATGGCTACACCTTC
TRBJ1-1 | TRBV2 | - | TRBD1 | 15 | CASREHRGLIAEAFF | TGTGCCAGCAGGGAGCACAGGGGTTTGATCGCTGAAGCTTTCTTT
TRBJ1-6 | TRBV2 | - | TRBD1 | 18 | CASSSKKTLGQGESPLHF | TGTGCCAGCAGCTCCAAGAAGACCTTAGGACAGGGAGAATCACCCCTCCACTTT
TRBJ2-7 | TRBV2 | - | - | 13 | CASTVSVSYEQYF | TGTGCCAGCACTGTTTCAGTCTCCTACGAGCAGTACTTC
TRBJ2-2 | TRBV18 | - | - | 14 | CASSQIGLTGELFF | TGTGCCAGCTCACAAATCGGCCTTACCGGGGAGCTGTTTTTT
TRBJ2-7 | TRBV7-9 | few | - | 13 | CASRPPRAREQYF | TGTGCCAGCAGACCTCCCCGGGCACGCGAGCAGTACTTC
TRBJ2-1 | TRBV24-1 | few | TRBD2 | 16 | CATSDTGLAGGHEQFF | TGTGCCACCAGTGACACGGGACTAGCGGGGGGGCATGAGCAGTTCTTC
TRBJ1-1 | TRBV5-4 | - | TRBD1 | 16 | CASSPTPKTGGTEDFF | TGTGCCAGCAGCCCCACTCCTAAGACAGGGGGCACTGAAGATTTCTTT
TRBJ2-5 | TRBV20-1 | - | - | 13 | CSAGGSGGETQYF | TGCAGTGCTGGAGGGAGTGGGGGTGAGACCCAGTACTTC
TRBJ1-5 | TRBV6-6 | - | TRBD1 | 15 | CASSYGTGLNQPQHF | TGTGCCAGCAGTTACGGGACAGGGCTGAATCAGCCCCAGCATTTT
TRBJ2-3 | TRBV15 | - | TRBD2 | 16 | CATSRDAGTSGDTQYF | TGTGCCACCAGCAGAGACGCCGGGACTAGCGGAGATACGCAGTATTTT
TRBJ2-1 | TRBV10-2 | once | - | 12 | CASSVKEGRHFF | TGCGCAAGCAGTGTTAAAGAGGGTCGGCATTTCTTC
TRBJ2-1 | TRBV4-1 | few | TRBD1 | 15 | CASSHRQGGYNEQFF | TGCGCCAGCAGCCACCGACAGGGCGGCTACAATGAGCAGTTCTTC
TRBJ2-5 | TRBV7-2 | many | TRBD2 | 16 | CASSLPSGAVQETQYF | TGTGCCAGCAGCTTACCCAGCGGGGCTGTTCAAGAGACCCAGTACTTC
TRBJ2-7 | TRBV19 | - | - | 14 | CASSIQMNTYEQYF | TGTGCCAGTAGTATTCAGATGAATACCTACGAGCAGTACTTC
TRBJ1-1 | TRBV19 | once | - | 15 | CASIIGWTPNTEAFF | TGTGCCAGTATTATAGGGTGGACACCGAACACTGAAGCTTTCTTT
TRBJ2-5 | TRBV20-1 | - | - | 11 | CTRQAQETQYF | TGCACACGACAGGCACAAGAGACCCAGTACTTC
TRBJ1-5 | TRBV9 | - | TRBD1 | 18 | CASSAENGTGVFHQPQHF | TGTGCCAGCAGCGCTGAAAACGGGACAGGGGTTTTCCATCAGCCCCAGCATTTT
TRBJ2-7 | TRBV11-2 | - | - | 15 | CASSNPGRSSYEQYF | TGTGCCAGCAGCAACCCGGGACGCAGCTCCTACGAGCAGTACTTC
TRBJ1-5 | TRBV19 | - | - | 15 | CASSPERDGNQPQHF | TGTGCCAGTAGTCCAGAGAGGGATGGCAATCAGCCCCAGCATTTT
TRBJ2-3 | TRBV27 | - | - | 13 | CASSLRGTDTHYF | TGTGCCAGCAGCCTTAGGGGCACAGATACGCATTATTTT